The sequence of this T cell receptor beta chain was determined in a study of Ad26.COV2.S vaccination and SARS-CoV-2 variants. Study overall: The COV1001 Ad26.COV2.S trial arm included the donor. The study gave Ad26.COV2.S intramuscularly, once or twice 56 days apart. Study-wide findings and caveats: People who got the vaccine or the placebo had similar non-spike TCR breadth. The study found higher spike-specific TCR breadth in vaccine than placebo recipients.

Regarding this clone: Its antigen is undetermined.

Clones were read by immunoSEQ multiplex PCR, and TCRdb kept only the in-frame ones, dropping some. Among fewer than 800,000 clones listed, about 90% were seen once. Documented treatment: around 19 received Ad26.COV2.S at low or high dose, single or two shots; five or six received placebo; per-sample allocation not given. Following the first vaccine or placebo injection, samples were taken on day 63. CDR3 length: 16 residues. Germline loops: CDR1 MNHEY, CDR2 SVGEGT. Trimming took 0 bases from V and 5 from J, leaving 11 bases between them. The receptor's source is a person aged 18-60 years who received the Ad26.COV2.S COVID-19 vaccine or a placebo. This specimen consisted of peripheral blood, obtained in a trial of Ad26.COV2.S vaccine versus placebo. The chain joins TRBV6-2 or TRBV6-3 to TRBJ1-6; D not resolved. The CDR3 loop is CASSYSMWTNNSPLHF. The CDR3 DNA is TGTGCCAGCAGTTACTCGATGTGGACCAATAATTCACCCCTCCACTTT.